These 30 T cell receptor beta chains were sequenced from one sample in a study of Graves' ophthalmopathy and Graves' hyperthyroidism. Amplified material comprised TCR beta CDR3 regions derived from RNA transcripts. First-round RT-PCR used HTBI primers; second-round multiplex PCR followed. TCRdb used MiXCR to reprocess the multiplex PCR reads, holding one entry per CDR3 protein. The sample includes 580,000 or so distinct CDR3 sequences, approximately 37% of them seen just once. The sequenced sample was peripheral blood or thyroid tissue (not recorded which). The receptors were sampled from an adult man with Graves' hyperthyroidism.

This clonotype showed up just a few times. A much bigger clone sits one base away, suggesting this may be a read error. The gene calls are TRBV29-1 and TRBJ2-5; no firm D call. Germline CDR1 reads SQVTM; CDR2 reads ANQGSEA. The CDR3 extends over 12 amino acids. In nucleotides, the CDR3 is TGCGGCGTTTTCATGTCTGGTGGGACCCAGTACTTC. It specifies CGVFMSGGTQYF.

This clonotype was seen ten or more times. The V and J genes are TRBV20-1 and TRBJ1-6; D is unresolved. V was shortened by 1 base and J by 10 bases, with 11 bases between the two germline ends. The CDR3 spans 13 residues. Germline CDR1 DFQATT, CDR2 SNEGSKA (reference sequence). CDR3 bases: TGCAGTGCTAGAGTCTGGGGTATATCACCCCTCCACTTT. Protein: CSARVWGISPLHF.

Of note for this clonotype: This is likely a read error, given that the CDR3 carries no conserved phenylalanine or tryptophan at its end. The DNA is left out, because the CDR3 cannot be placed on it with certainty; the CDR3 is given as TCRdb lists it. This chain links TRBV24-1 with TRBJ2-7. The germline V gene has CDR1 KGHDR and CDR2 SFDVKD. The CDR3 has 8 amino acids, counting both end residues. The CDR3: CATSDPED.

This clonotype was observed a handful of times. The CDR3 here is CASSLAGAGGQHSPLHF. CDR3 DNA: TGTGCCAGCAGTTTAGCGGGGGCAGGGGGGCAACATTCACCCCTCCACTTT. The chain is built from TRBV12-3 or TRBV12-4 and TRBJ1-6, with TRBD1 identical over 7 bases. This CDR3 has 17 residues. The V gene end was trimmed by 0 bases and the J gene end by 8 bases; junction bases not matched to a gene: 10.

This clonotype was observed at least ten times. This chain connects TRBV5-1 to TRBJ2-6; TRBD1 might be the D (6 bases). The CDR3 runs to 16 residues. CDR1 is SGHRS, CDR2 YFSETQ, per germline. Between the trimmed V and J ends, which lost 0 bases and 2 bases, there was a span of 9 bases. The DNA for the CDR3 is TGCGCCAGCAGCTTGGTAGGGACAACTGGGGCCAACGTCCTGACTTTC. Its protein product is CASSLVGTTGANVLTF.

There are many counts of this clonotype. The chain links TRBV6-5 to TRBJ2-5; D may be TRBD1 or TRBD2 (5 bases each). Deletions cut 0 bases from V and 1 base from J, with 9 bases between. Germline loops: CDR1 MNHEY, CDR2 SVGAGI. The CDR3 consists of 15 residues. For the CDR3, the DNA is TGTGCCAGCAGTTACTCGAGGGGCGGCCAAGAGACCCAGTACTTC. Residues: CASSYSRGGQETQYF.

The sample holds many counts of this clonotype. The rearrangement uses TRBV19 and TRBJ2-5, with D possibly being TRBD1 (5 bases). CDR3 size: 15 residues. CDR1 LNHDA and CDR2 SQIVND come from the germline V gene (reference sequence). The V end was cut by 2 bases, the J end by 4 bases, with 14 bases between. CDR3 in amino acids: CASSITLTVPETQYF. The DNA for the CDR3 is TGTGCCAGTAGTATAACATTGACAGTACCAGAGACCCAGTACTTC.

This clonotype was observed many times. The chain has TRBV6-1 and TRBJ2-5; D is unresolved. CDR1 and CDR2 from the germline V gene are MNHNS and SASEGT. Trimming left V 3 bases short and J 5 bases short, with 10 bases between. This CDR3 is built from 13 residues. CDR3 in DNA: TGTGCCAGCAGTGAGTCCACCCCGGAGACCCAGTACTTC. Protein: CASSESTPETQYF.

This clonotype was detected many times. The gene calls are TRBV7-3 and TRBJ2-6; D is possibly TRBD1 (6 bases). Germline V gene data show CDR1 as SGHTA and CDR2 as FQGTGA. The CDR3 is made up of 15 amino acids. Trimming left V 6 bases short and J 1 base short, with 10 bases between. This CDR3 is CASSYTGSGANVLTF. The CDR3 DNA is TGTGCCAGCAGTTACACAGGGTCTGGGGCCAACGTCCTGACTTTC.

Worth noting for this clonotype: At one of its ends the junction is not consistent with the germline gene, which may arise from a read error. This chain uses TRBV2 with TRBJ2-5; the D gene is possibly TRBD2 (5 bases). CDR3 length: 14 amino acids. Germline-derived CDR1 and CDR2 are SNHLY and FYNNEI. For the CDR3, the DNA is TGTGCCGGCAGAGCAACTAGAAGTCAAGAGACCCAGTACTTC. Protein product: CAGRATRSQETQYF.

A few counts support this clonotype. The chain employs TRBV18 and TRBJ1-1, with D perhaps TRBD1 (5 bases). The CDR3 is 11 amino acids. Germline-derived CDR1 and CDR2 are KGHSH and LQKENI. The germline V and J ends were trimmed by 2 bases and 11 bases, with 9 bases remaining between them. The CDR3 DNA reads as TGTGCCAGCTCACCAGAAAACAGGGCTTTCTTT. Translating it yields CASSPENRAFF. Variable domain in full (rest from reference TRBV18 and TRBJ1-1): NAGVMQNPRHLVRRRGQEARLRCSPMKGHSHVYWYRQLPEEGLKFMVYLQKENIIDESGMPKERFSAEFPKEGPSILRIQQVVRGDSAAYFCASSPENRAFFGQGTRLTVV.

At least ten counts were recorded for this clonotype. This rearrangement joins TRBV19 to TRBJ2-6; tentative D call: TRBD2 (6 bases). Germline CDR1 and CDR2: LNHDA and SQIVND (reference sequence). Between the trimmed V and J ends, which lost 7 bases and 0 bases, there was a span of 13 bases. The CDR3 consists of 16 residues. The CDR3 DNA follows: TGTGCCAGTAAGGGAGGTCATGCCTCTGGGGCCAACGTCCTGACTTTC. Translation: CASKGGHASGANVLTF.

The J gene is TRBJ1-3, the V gene TRBV20-1; D gene ambiguous. Trimming removed 7 bases from V and 0 bases from J, with 16 bases in between. CDR3 size: 15 residues. Germline lookup yields CDR1 DFQATT and CDR2 SNEGSKA (reference sequence). The CDR3 DNA reads as TGCAGTGGTGACCCCCGGTTTAGCTCTGGAAACACCATATATTTT. Translating it yields CSGDPRFSSGNTIYF.

The gene calls are TRBV29-1 and TRBJ2-2; TRBD2 matches at 9 bases. The V gene end was trimmed by 4 bases and the J gene end by 7 bases; junction bases not matched to a gene: 10. Germline-derived CDR1 and CDR2 are SQVTM and ANQGSEA. The CDR3 loop spans 15 amino acids. CDR3 DNA sequence: TGCAGCGTTGTGTTAGCGGGAGTTGGTATCGGGGAGCTGTTTTTT. Its translation: CSVVLAGVGIGELFF.

This clonotype was observed many times. The chain joins TRBV2 to TRBJ2-7; 8 bases fit TRBD1. The CDR3 covers 13 residues. V shed 3 bases and J 5 bases; nucleotides not matched to a gene: 3. Germline CDR1 and CDR2: SNHLY and FYNNEI. The CDR3 reads CASSDSGGNEQYF. CDR3 in DNA: TGTGCCAGCAGTGATTCAGGGGGCAACGAGCAGTACTTC. Full variable domain (missing parts from reference TRBV2 and TRBJ2-7): EPEVTQTPSHQVTQMGQEVILRCVPISNHLYFYWYRQILGQKVEFLVSFYNNEISEKSEIFDDQFSVERPDGSNFTLKIRSTKLEDSAMYFCASSDSGGNEQYFGPGTRLTVT.

This clonotype was seen repeatedly, ten times or more. The chain employs TRBV7-8 and TRBJ2-5, with D possibly TRBD2 on 6 matching bases. Trimming removed 1 base at V and 4 bases at J, with 10 bases between. Germline V gene data show CDR1 as SGHVS and CDR2 as FQNEAQ. The CDR3 sequence is 14 residues long. CDR3 coding DNA: TGTGCCAGCAGCTTAGGGGGAGGACCAGAGACCCAGTACTTC. This sequence encodes CASSLGGGPETQYF. The full variable domain, completed using reference TRBV7-8 and TRBJ2-5, is GAGVSQSPRYKVAKRGQDVALRCDPISGHVSLFWYQQALGQGPEFLTYFQNEAQLDKSGLPSDRFFAERPEGSVSTLKIQRTQQEDSAVYLCASSLGGGPETQYFGPGTRLLVL.

The V and J genes are TRBV3-1 and TRBJ1-5; the match to TRBD1 covers 8 bases. CDR1 and CDR2 (germline): LGHDT, YNNKEL (reference sequence). The V gene end was trimmed by 4 bases and the J gene end by 4 bases; junction bases not matched to a gene: 6. There are 15 residues in the CDR3. CDR3 nucleotide sequence: TGTGCCAGCAGCCTTAGACAGGGGTTTAATCAGCCCCAGCATTTT. It is translated as CASSLRQGFNQPQHF.

This clonotype was counted many times. In DNA form, the CDR3 reads TGTGCCAGTAGTATGTTCGGACAGCAAGAGACCCAGTACTTC. This encodes CASSMFGQQETQYF. This chain uses TRBV19 with TRBJ2-5, with D perhaps matching TRBD1 (6 bases). This CDR3 contains 14 residues. With 3 bases removed from V and 2 bases from J, the gap between germline ends came to 10 bases. Germline V gene data show CDR1 as LNHDA and CDR2 as SQIVND (reference sequence).

This clonotype was seen repeatedly, ten times or more. V is TRBV7-2 and J is TRBJ1-2; D unresolved. CDR3 length equals 18 residues. V lost 0 bases to trimming and J lost 0 bases, with 17 bases between them. Germline CDR1 reads SGHTA; CDR2 reads FQGNSA. The CDR3 DNA sequence: TGTGCCAGCAGCTTAGCACGAGGACCGAGCCTTTCTAACTATGGCTACACCTTC. It yields the protein CASSLARGPSLSNYGYTF. The full variable domain, completed using reference TRBV7-2 and TRBJ1-2, is GAGVSQSPSNKVTEKGKDVELRCDPISGHTALYWYRQSLGQGLEFLIYFQGNSAPDKSGLPSDRFSAERTGGSVSTLTIQRTQQEDSAVYLCASSLARGPSLSNYGYTFGSGTRLTVV.

This clonotype was seen ten or more times. The V gene is TRBV7-9, the J gene TRBJ1-2; the D is unclear. V shed 5 bases and J shed 3 bases, with 10 bases lying between them. The germline V gene encodes CDR1 SEHNR and CDR2 FQNEAQ (reference sequence). The CDR3 spans 13 residues. CDR3 in amino acids: CASSVDGYYGYTF. The CDR3 region has the DNA TGTGCCAGCAGCGTGGACGGGTACTATGGCTACACCTTC.

V is TRBV7-2 and J is TRBJ2-2; D call uncertain. The CDR3 loop spans 14 amino acids. The V gene's germline CDR1 is SGHTA and CDR2 FQGNSA. Trimming stripped 5 bases from V and 0 bases from J, with 7 bases between. The CDR3 sequence is CASSQSANTGELFF. In DNA, the CDR3 is TGTGCCAGCAGCCAGAGTGCGAACACCGGGGAGCTGTTTTTT. Using reference TRBV7-2 and TRBJ2-2 for the parts outside the CDR3, the full variable domain is GAGVSQSPSNKVTEKGKDVELRCDPISGHTALYWYRQSLGQGLEFLIYFQGNSAPDKSGLPSDRFSAERTGGSVSTLTIQRTQQEDSAVYLCASSQSANTGELFFGEGSRLTVL.

V gene TRBV2 combines with J gene TRBJ1-5; D remains unclear. The CDR3 extends over 15 amino acids. Between the trimmed V and J ends, which lost 3 bases and 1 base, there was a span of 10 bases. CDR1 SNHLY and CDR2 FYNNEI come from the germline V gene. The CDR3 loop is CASSELSGSNQPQHF. The CDR3, as DNA: TGTGCCAGCAGTGAGCTTAGCGGGAGCAATCAGCCCCAGCATTTT. Variable domain in full (rest from reference TRBV2 and TRBJ1-5): EPEVTQTPSHQVTQMGQEVILRCVPISNHLYFYWYRQILGQKVEFLVSFYNNEISEKSEIFDDQFSVERPDGSNFTLKIRSTKLEDSAMYFCASSELSGSNQPQHFGDGTRLSIL.

This clonotype was counted between two and nine times. The V gene is TRBV5-1, the J gene TRBJ1-1; unclear D gene. Germline loops: CDR1 SGHRS, CDR2 YFSETQ. Trimming took 5 bases from V and 3 from J, leaving 11 bases between them. CDR3 size: 13 residues. This CDR3 reads CASSRKEDTEAFF. The CDR3 DNA reads as TGCGCCAGCAGTCGGAAGGAAGACACTGAAGCTTTCTTT.

This clonotype was seen repeatedly, ten times or more. The chain joins TRBV29-1 to TRBJ1-2; TRBD1 matches at 7 bases. CDR1 and CDR2 from the germline V gene are SQVTM and ANQGSEA. The CDR3 covers 13 residues. J lost 3 bases, V lost 3 bases, and 4 bases had no gene match. The CDR3 loop is CSVENRGDYGYTF. The CDR3 region has the DNA TGCAGCGTTGAGAACAGGGGCGACTATGGCTACACCTTC.

The table lists this clonotype with many counts. CDR3: CASSIDGGQYQPQHF. CDR3 DNA: TGTGCCAGTAGTATAGATGGGGGTCAATATCAGCCCCAGCATTTT. The chain links TRBV19 to TRBJ1-5; D is perhaps TRBD1 (5 bases). V was trimmed by 0 bases and J by 5 bases, leaving 11 bases between them. CDR1 and CDR2 (germline): LNHDA, SQIVND (reference sequence). This CDR3 contains 15 residues.

This chain connects TRBV6-1 to TRBJ2-3; the D is unclear. This CDR3 is 11 amino acids long. Between the trimmed V and J ends, which lost 2 bases and 5 bases, there was a span of 2 bases. Germline V gene sequence: CDR1 MNHNS, CDR2 SASEGT. This CDR3 is CASSEIDTQYF. The CDR3 DNA reads as TGTGCCAGCAGTGAAATAGATACGCAGTATTTT.

The CDR3 bases are TGTGCCACCAGTGCCAGCAGCTTGGAGGAGACCCAGTACTTC. Translation: CATSASSLEETQYF. The chain carries TRBV24-1 and TRBJ2-5; D not resolved. Trimming shortened V by 5 bases and J by 5 bases, and 14 bases separated the two germline ends. CDR1 and CDR2 (germline): KGHDR, SFDVKD. This CDR3 is built from 14 residues.

CDR3 amino acids: CASSTDGNQPQHF. As DNA, the CDR3 is TGTGCCAGCAGCACGGACGGGAATCAGCCCCAGCATTTT. This chain uses TRBV11-2 with TRBJ1-5; D unclear. The CDR3 extends over 13 amino acids. CDR1 and CDR2 (germline): SGHAT, FQNNGV. The germline V and J ends were trimmed by 5 bases and 4 bases, with 9 bases remaining between them.

CDR3 in DNA: TGTGCCAGCAGCTTACATCTTAATATTTTTTCCTACGAGCAGTACTTC. As protein: CASSLHLNIFSYEQYF. The J gene is TRBJ2-7, the V gene TRBV7-2; D is ambiguous. V was cut by 2 bases and J by 1 base, with 15 bases left in between. The length of the CDR3 is 16 residues. Germline-derived CDR1 and CDR2 are SGHTA and FQGNSA.

The V gene is TRBV5-5, the J gene TRBJ2-1, with no clear D. V was trimmed by 4 bases and J by 7 bases, leaving 9 bases between them. The CDR3 covers 12 residues. The germline V gene encodes CDR1 SGHKS and CDR2 YYEKEE (reference sequence). CDR3 protein: CASSIVVNEQFF. CDR3 DNA: TGTGCCAGCAGCATAGTAGTGAATGAGCAGTTCTTC.